This TCR beta chain was captured in a study of blood T cells in healthy people across ages. At least ten counts were recorded for this clonotype. Together with a sample-barcoded 5' primer, a J-beta primer mix was included in a second PCR lasting roughly 6 to 12 cycles. The authors tagged each cDNA molecule using a template-switch adaptor with 12 random nucleotides. TCRdb reprocessed the 5' RACE reads via MiXCR and lists one record per CDR3 protein. This sample has approximately 2,000,000 distinct CDR3 sequences; around 42% occur once, and the top ten carry about 23%. Trimming took 3 bases from V and 5 from J, leaving 7 bases between them. The CDR3 is made up of 12 amino acids.

This receptor was identified in a human donor in good health. The material sequenced was blood. V and J are TRBV12-3 or TRBV12-4 and TRBJ1-2; D may be TRBD1 (5 bases). The CDR3 protein is CASSFAGYGYTF. CDR3 nucleotides: TGTGCCAGCAGTTTCGCAGGGTATGGCTACACCTTC.